This T cell receptor (beta chain) comes out of a study of shared clonotypes between healthy human individuals. Study information: There were three CD4 naive, three CD4 memory, two CD8 naive and one CD8 memory plates per donor.

The assay was immunoSEQ multiplex PCR, and TCRdb's table has in-frame clones only and misses some. The sample yields around 600,000 clones, roughly 97% seen once. The CDR3 is made up of 15 amino acids. Trimming shortened V by 3 bases and J by 5 bases, and 16 bases separated the two germline ends. In germline, CDR1 is GTSNPN, CDR2 SVGIG (reference sequence). Source material: naive CD4+ T cells sorted from blood. The subset: CD45RA+ positively selected. The chain joins TRBV30 to TRBJ2-2, with D possibly being TRBD2 (6 bases). The origin of this receptor is a woman between 25 and 40 years old in good health. The CDR3, as DNA: TGTGCCTGGAGCCCCAGACTAGTCTTTACCGGGGAGCTGTTTTTT. Amino acid sequence: CAWSPRLVFTGELFF.